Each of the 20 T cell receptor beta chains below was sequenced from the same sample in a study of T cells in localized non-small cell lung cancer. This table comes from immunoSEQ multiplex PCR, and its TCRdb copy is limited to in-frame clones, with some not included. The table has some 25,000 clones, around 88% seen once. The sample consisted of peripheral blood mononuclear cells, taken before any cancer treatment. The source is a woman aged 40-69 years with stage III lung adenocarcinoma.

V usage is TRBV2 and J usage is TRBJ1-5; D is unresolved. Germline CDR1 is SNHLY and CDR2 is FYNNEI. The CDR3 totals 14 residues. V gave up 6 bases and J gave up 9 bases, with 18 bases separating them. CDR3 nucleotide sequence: TGTGCCAGCAGCGTCGGGCTTTCGTTGATGCCCCAGCATTTT. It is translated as CASSVGLSLMPQHF.

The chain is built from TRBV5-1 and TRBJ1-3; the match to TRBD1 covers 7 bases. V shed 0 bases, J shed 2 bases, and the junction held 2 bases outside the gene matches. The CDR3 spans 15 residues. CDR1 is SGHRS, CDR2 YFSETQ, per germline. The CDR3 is CASSLATGAGNTIYF. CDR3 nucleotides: TGCGCCAGCAGCTTGGCAACAGGGGCTGGAAACACCATATATTTT.

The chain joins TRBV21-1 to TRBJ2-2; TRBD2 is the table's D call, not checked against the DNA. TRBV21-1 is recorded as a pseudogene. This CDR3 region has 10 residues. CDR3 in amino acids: CARETGELFF. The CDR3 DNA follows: TGTGCCAGGGAGACCGGGGAGCTGTTTTTT.

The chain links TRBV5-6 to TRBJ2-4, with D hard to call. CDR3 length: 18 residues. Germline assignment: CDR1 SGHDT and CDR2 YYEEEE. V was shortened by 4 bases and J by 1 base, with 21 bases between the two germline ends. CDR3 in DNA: TGTGCCAGCAGCCACCTTGTCCAGCCAGGTGGTGCCAAAAACATTCAGTACTTC. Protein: CASSHLVQPGGAKNIQYF.

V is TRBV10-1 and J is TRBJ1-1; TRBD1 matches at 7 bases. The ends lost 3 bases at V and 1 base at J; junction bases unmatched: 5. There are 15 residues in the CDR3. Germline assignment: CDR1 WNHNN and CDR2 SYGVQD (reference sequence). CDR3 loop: CASSDSGTANTEAFF. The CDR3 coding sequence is TGCGCCAGCAGTGACTCCGGGACAGCGAACACTGAAGCTTTCTTT.

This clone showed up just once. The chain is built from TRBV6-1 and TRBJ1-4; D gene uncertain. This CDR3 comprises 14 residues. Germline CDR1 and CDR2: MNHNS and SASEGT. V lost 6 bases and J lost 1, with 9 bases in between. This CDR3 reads CASRSGQTNEKLFF. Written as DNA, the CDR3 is TGTGCCAGCAGATCCGGGCAAACTAATGAAAAACTGTTTTTT.

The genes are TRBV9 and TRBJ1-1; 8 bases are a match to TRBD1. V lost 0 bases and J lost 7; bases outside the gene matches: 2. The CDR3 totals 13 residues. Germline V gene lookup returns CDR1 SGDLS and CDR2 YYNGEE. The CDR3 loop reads CASSVVGTGEAFF. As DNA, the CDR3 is TGTGCCAGCAGCGTAGTCGGGACAGGTGAAGCTTTCTTT.

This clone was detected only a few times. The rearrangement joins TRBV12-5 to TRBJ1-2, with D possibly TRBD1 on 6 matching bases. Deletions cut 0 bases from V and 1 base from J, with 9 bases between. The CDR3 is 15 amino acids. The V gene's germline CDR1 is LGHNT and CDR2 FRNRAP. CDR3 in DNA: TGTGCTAGTGGTTTGGTACAGGGCAATAACTATGGCTACACCTTC. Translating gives CASGLVQGNNYGYTF.

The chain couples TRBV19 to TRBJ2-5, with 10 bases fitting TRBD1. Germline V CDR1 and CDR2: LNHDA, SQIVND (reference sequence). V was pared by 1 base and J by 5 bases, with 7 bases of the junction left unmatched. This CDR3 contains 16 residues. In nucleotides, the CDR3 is TGTGCCAGTAGTATAGGGGGGACAGGGGCTGGGGAGACCCAGTACTTC. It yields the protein CASSIGGTGAGETQYF.

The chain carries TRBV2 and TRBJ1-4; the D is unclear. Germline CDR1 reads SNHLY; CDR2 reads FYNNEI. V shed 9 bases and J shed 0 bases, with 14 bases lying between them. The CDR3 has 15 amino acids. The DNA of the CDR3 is TGTGCCAGTAGACTAGTACCTGCAACTAATGAAAAACTGTTTTTT. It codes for CASRLVPATNEKLFF.

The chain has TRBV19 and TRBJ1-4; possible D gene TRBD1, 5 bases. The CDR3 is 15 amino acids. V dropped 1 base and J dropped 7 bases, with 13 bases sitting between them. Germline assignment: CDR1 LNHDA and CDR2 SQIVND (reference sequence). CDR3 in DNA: TGTGCCAGTAGTATAGTGGGCAGGGAGACTGAAAAACTGTTTTTT. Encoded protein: CASSIVGRETEKLFF.

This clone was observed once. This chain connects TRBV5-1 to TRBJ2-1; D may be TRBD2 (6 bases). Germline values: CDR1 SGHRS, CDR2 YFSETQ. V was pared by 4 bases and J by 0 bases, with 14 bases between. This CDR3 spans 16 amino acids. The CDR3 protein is CASSEVSGNSYNEQFF. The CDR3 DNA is TGCGCCAGCAGCGAAGTTAGCGGAAACTCCTACAATGAGCAGTTCTTC. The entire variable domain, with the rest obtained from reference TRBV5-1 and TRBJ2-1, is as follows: KAGVTQTPRYLIKTRGQQVTLSCSPISGHRSVSWYQQTPGQGLQFLFEYFSETQRNKGNFPGRFSGRQFSNSRSEMNVSTLELGDSALYLCASSEVSGNSYNEQFFGPGTRLTVL.

The CDR3: CASSSLGGNTIYF. The CDR3, as DNA: TGTGCCAGCAGCTCTCTGGGGGGAAACACCATATATTTT. The chain is built from TRBV13 and TRBJ1-3; D is uncertain. The CDR3 consists of 13 residues. V was pared by 4 bases and J by 4 bases, with 8 bases between. CDR1 is PRHDT and CDR2 is FYEKMQ in the germline V gene (reference sequence).

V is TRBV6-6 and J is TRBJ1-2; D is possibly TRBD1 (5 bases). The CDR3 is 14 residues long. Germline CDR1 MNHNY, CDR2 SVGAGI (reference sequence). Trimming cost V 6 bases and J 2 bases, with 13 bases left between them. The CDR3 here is CASRSRDGNYGYTF. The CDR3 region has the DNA TGTGCCAGCAGGTCCCGGGACGGCAACTATGGCTACACCTTC.

The CDR3 coding sequence is TGTGCCAGCAGCTTAGATCCTCCAGGATACAATGAGCAGTTCTTC. Protein: CASSLDPPGYNEQFF. The chain has TRBV11-2 and TRBJ2-1; D remains unclear. CDR1 and CDR2 from the germline V gene are SGHAT and FQNNGV. CDR3 length equals 15 residues. V lost 0 bases and J lost 4, with 10 bases in between.

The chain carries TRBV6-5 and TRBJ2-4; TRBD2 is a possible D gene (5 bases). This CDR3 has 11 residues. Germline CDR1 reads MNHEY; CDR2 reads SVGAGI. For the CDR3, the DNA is TGTAGACGTTGGGAGAGAAACATTCAGTACTTC. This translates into CRRWERNIQYF.

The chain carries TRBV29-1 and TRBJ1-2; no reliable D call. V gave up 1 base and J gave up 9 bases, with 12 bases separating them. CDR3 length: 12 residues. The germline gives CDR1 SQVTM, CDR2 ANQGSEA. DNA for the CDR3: TGCAGCGTTGAAGGACGACCTCGGAGCTACACCTTC. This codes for CSVEGRPRSYTF.

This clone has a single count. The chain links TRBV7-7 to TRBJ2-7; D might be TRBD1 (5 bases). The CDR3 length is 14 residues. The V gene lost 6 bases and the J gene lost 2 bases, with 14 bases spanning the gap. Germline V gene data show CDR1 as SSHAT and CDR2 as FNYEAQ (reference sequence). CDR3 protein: CASSPGGHPYEQYF. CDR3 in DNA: TGTGCCAGCAGTCCTGGCGGACATCCCTACGAGCAGTACTTC.

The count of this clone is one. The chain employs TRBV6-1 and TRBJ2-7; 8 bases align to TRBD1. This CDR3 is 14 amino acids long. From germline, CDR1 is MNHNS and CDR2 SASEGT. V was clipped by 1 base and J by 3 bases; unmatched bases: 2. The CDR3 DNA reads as TGTGCCAGCAGTGAAGACAGGGGGATCTACGAGCAGTACTTC. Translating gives CASSEDRGIYEQYF.

The CDR3 loop reads CASSLVSGGANIYEQYF. The CDR3 bases are TGCGCCAGCAGCTTGGTTAGCGGGGGGGCTAATATCTACGAGCAGTACTTC. The V call is TRBV5-1, the J call TRBJ2-7; 11 bases align to TRBD2. Trimming cost V 0 bases and J 3 bases; bases outside gene matches: 8. CDR1 is SGHRS, CDR2 YFSETQ, per germline. CDR3 length equals 17 residues.